This TCR beta chain was sequenced for a study of control samples from healthy donors and cancer patients. Clones were sequenced by immunoSEQ multiplex PCR, and TCRdb holds only the in-frame ones, with some missing. The repertoire holds 210,000 or so clones, with approximately 90% as singletons. Germline lookup yields CDR1 MNHEY and CDR2 SVGAGI. The CDR3 runs 14 residues. V lost 2 bases and J 5 bases, leaving 12 bases between the germline ends. V usage is TRBV6-5 and J usage is TRBJ1-2, with D possibly TRBD1 on 5 matching bases. The source is a man in his thirties or forties in good health. The sample consisted of blood. The CDR3 protein is CASSYVGQGYGYTF. Here the CDR3 DNA reads TGTGCCAGCAGTTACGTAGGGCAGGGTTATGGCTACACCTTC.